Presented here are 21 T cell receptor beta chains from one specimen sequenced in a study of T cells in Graves' hyperthyroidism and ophthalmopathy (dated 2019 in TCRdb). The receptor library was made with multiplex PCR. The sample was run on an Illumina HiSeq 2000. Amplification of TCR beta CDR3 regions was carried out from RNA transcripts. The first round of RT-PCR for the TCR CDR3 was performed with the HTBI primer set and the Qiagen OneStep RT-PCR kit. The raw public reads went through TCRdb reprocessing: fastp at Q25, MiXCR clone calling, in-frame beta chains kept. Rows are combined by CDR3 protein, so each entry shows the most common genes and DNA. The table for this sample lists 500,000 to 550,000 distinct CDR3 sequences; nearly 20% of them were counted only once. About 45% of the sample is in the top ten clones. The material sequenced was blood. The receptors derive from a middle-aged man with Graves' ophthalmopathy.

The J gene is TRBJ2-3, the V gene TRBV6-2 or TRBV6-3, with D hard to call. The germline CDR1 and CDR2 sequences are MNHEY and SVGEGT. The CDR3 length is 14 residues. Trimming removed 6 bases at V and 3 bases at J, with 13 bases between. In nucleotides, the CDR3 is TGTGCCAGCAGCCTGACCCGCTGGACAGATACGCAGTATTTT. Translation: CASSLTRWTDTQYF.

V and J are TRBV5-8 and TRBJ1-2; unclear D gene. The CDR3 is made up of 13 amino acids. The V end lost 1 base, the J end lost 4 bases, and 8 bases lay between the germline ends. CDR1 is SGHTS, CDR2 YDEGEE, per germline. This CDR3 is CASSLWGGYGYTF. Here the CDR3 DNA reads TGTGCCAGCAGCTTGTGGGGTGGCTATGGCTACACCTTC. The complete variable domain, with remaining parts taken from reference TRBV5-8 and TRBJ1-2, reads EAGVTQSPTHLIKTRGQQATLRCSPISGHTSVYWYQQALGLGLQFLLWYDEGEERNRGNFPPRFSGRQFPNYSSELNVNALELEDSALYLCASSLWGGYGYTFGSGTRLTVV.

Only a few counts were recorded for this clonotype. The rearrangement links TRBV4-1 to TRBJ2-7; unclear D gene. This CDR3 is 14 amino acids long. Between the trimmed V and J ends, which lost 5 bases and 1 base, there was a span of 12 bases. CDR1 is MGHRA, CDR2 YSYEKL, per germline. For the CDR3, the DNA is TGCGCCAGCAGCGGGATCGGGCCGTCCTACGAGCAGTACTTC. Protein: CASSGIGPSYEQYF.

This clonotype was found a few times. This chain uses TRBV3-1 with TRBJ1-2; D gene ambiguous. Germline V gene sequence: CDR1 LGHDT, CDR2 YNNKEL (reference sequence). V lost 0 bases and J lost 0, with 5 bases in between. The CDR3 covers 14 residues. The DNA for the CDR3 is TGTGCCAGCAGCCAAGAACAAGCTAACTATGGCTACACCTTC. Encoded protein: CASSQEQANYGYTF. The variable domain in full, completed from reference TRBV3-1 and TRBJ1-2, reads DTAVSQTPKYLVTQMGNDKSIKCEQNLGHDTMYWYKQDSKKFLKIMFSYNNKELIINETVPNRFSPKSPDKAHLNLHINSLELGDSAVYFCASSQEQANYGYTFGSGTRLTVV.

The CDR3 loop reads CASSVILSGYGYTF. CDR3 bases: TGTGCCAGCAGTGTCATCCTGAGTGGCTATGGCTACACCTTC. The chain employs TRBV6-1 and TRBJ1-2; D is unclear. Germline-derived CDR1 and CDR2 are MNHNS and SASEGT. The CDR3 extends over 14 amino acids. V lost 4 bases, J lost 4 bases, and 13 bases lay in between.

This clonotype was detected a few times. This rearrangement joins TRBV6-1 to TRBJ2-7, with D hard to call. Trimming removed 7 bases at V and 3 bases at J, with 10 bases between. CDR3 length: 12 residues. Germline V gene data show CDR1 as MNHNS and CDR2 as SASEGT. The CDR3 here is CASTHGIYEQYF. CDR3 DNA: TGTGCCAGCACTCATGGCATCTACGAGCAGTACTTC.

This clonotype occurred a few times. The chain combines TRBV3-1 with TRBJ2-1; the D call may be TRBD1 or TRBD2 (5 bases each). The germline CDR1 and CDR2 sequences are LGHDT and YNNKEL (reference sequence). Deletions cut 3 bases from V and 0 bases from J, with 9 bases between. The CDR3 runs 15 residues. CDR3 amino acids: CASSHSGASYNEQFF. CDR3 nucleotides: TGTGCCAGCAGCCACTCCGGGGCCTCCTACAATGAGCAGTTCTTC.

This chain links TRBV13 with TRBJ2-1, with TRBD2 identical over 12 bases. The length of the CDR3 is 13 residues. From germline, CDR1 is PRHDT and CDR2 FYEKMQ (reference sequence). Unmatched junction bases numbered 2, after V lost 5 bases and J lost 9 bases. CDR3 residues: CASSKGLAGEQFF. The CDR3 DNA reads TGTGCCAGCAGCAAGGGACTAGCGGGTGAGCAGTTCTTC.

This clonotype was counted between two and nine times. The V and J genes are TRBV20-1 and TRBJ2-5; 8 nucleotides match TRBD2. Trimming cost V 2 bases and J 5 bases; bases outside gene matches: 4. Looked up from germline, CDR1 is DFQATT and CDR2 is SNEGSKA (reference sequence). The CDR3 totals 13 residues. The DNA for the CDR3 is TGCAGTGCTAGAAAGCGGGGGCGGGAGACCCAGTACTTC. This encodes CSARKRGRETQYF.

This clonotype was counted many times. This chain links TRBV11-2 with TRBJ2-7, with 10 nucleotides matching TRBD1. J gave up 6 bases and V 1 base, and 9 bases lay outside the gene matches. Germline V gene data show CDR1 as SGHAT and CDR2 as FQNNGV. The CDR3 has 16 residues. This CDR3 is CASSLVAGTGVSEQYF. The DNA for the CDR3 is TGTGCCAGCAGCTTAGTTGCCGGGACAGGGGTTTCCGAGCAGTACTTC.

There are many counts of this clonotype. The rearrangement links TRBV28 to TRBJ1-2; perhaps TRBD1 as D (5 bases). V lost 1 base and J lost 4, with 16 bases in between. Germline CDR1 reads MDHEN; CDR2 reads SYDVKM. The CDR3 is made up of 16 amino acids. Here the CDR3 reads CASSLSTATDIYGYTF. DNA of the CDR3: TGTGCCAGCAGTTTATCAACCGCGACAGACATCTATGGCTACACCTTC.

This clonotype was found a few times. The rearrangement links TRBV30 to TRBJ1-2; D remains ambiguous. The CDR3 spans 13 residues. Trimming removed 3 bases at V and 3 bases at J, with 11 bases between. Germline assignment: CDR1 GTSNPN and CDR2 SVGIG (reference sequence). For the CDR3, the DNA is TGTGCCTGGAGGGCGGGATCTTACTATGGCTACACCTTC. Its translation is CAWRAGSYYGYTF.

This clonotype has a handful of counts. The CDR3 DNA follows: TGTGCCAGCAGCACCCTGGACGGGCCCTACGAGCAGTACTTC. It encodes CASSTLDGPYEQYF. The chain recombines TRBV7-6 with TRBJ2-7; no definite D call. The length of the CDR3 is 14 residues. Germline CDR1 is SGHVS and CDR2 is FNYEAQ. V was trimmed by 5 bases and J by 2 bases, leaving 13 bases between them.

The rearrangement uses TRBV24-1 and TRBJ2-3; no reliable D call. Trimming removed 5 bases from V and 5 bases from J, with 4 bases in between. Germline loops: CDR1 KGHDR, CDR2 SFDVKD. This CDR3 is 11 amino acids long. The CDR3 bases are TGTGCCACCAGTGCGGGAGATACGCAGTATTTT. Translating gives CATSAGDTQYF.

The chain joins TRBV5-1 to TRBJ2-7; D unclear. CDR3 size: 13 residues. The V gene lost 1 base and the J gene lost 3 bases, with 8 bases spanning the gap. From germline, CDR1 is SGHRS and CDR2 YFSETQ. CDR3 loop: CASSLTDGYEQYF. DNA of the CDR3: TGCGCCAGCAGCTTGACCGACGGCTACGAGCAGTACTTC.

Note on this clonotype: A single base separates this from a much larger clone, so it may be a read error. Without the conserved terminal phenylalanine or tryptophan, this CDR3 likely stems from a read error. This sequence joins TRBV7-2 and TRBJ1-1; 8 nucleotides align to TRBD1. V lost 4 bases, J lost 8 bases, and 6 bases stayed unmatched. The CDR3 contains 13 residues. The germline CDR1 and CDR2 sequences are SGHTA and FQGNSA. The CDR3 DNA follows: TGTGCCAGCAGCTCTGGACAGGGCAGGGAAGCTTTCCTT. It is translated as CASSSGQGREAFL.

This clonotype has a handful of counts. The genes are TRBV20-1 and TRBJ2-7; 11 nucleotides align to TRBD1. Germline V gene lookup returns CDR1 DFQATT and CDR2 SNEGSKA (reference sequence). The CDR3 spans 13 residues. The junction had 10 bases not matched to a gene; V was cut back by 6 bases and J by 9 bases. This CDR3 reads CSARTGGEEVQYF. DNA of the CDR3: TGCAGTGCCCGGACAGGGGGCGAGGAGGTGCAGTACTTC.

The sample holds many counts of this clonotype. The chain combines TRBV7-8 with TRBJ2-7, with D possibly being TRBD1 or TRBD2 (5 bases each). This CDR3 comprises 13 residues. CDR1 and CDR2 from the germline V gene are SGHVS and FQNEAQ. Trimming stripped 5 bases from V and 5 bases from J, with 13 bases between. CDR3 in DNA: TGTGCCAGCAGCCCCTATGGGACCCACGAGCAGTACTTC. This codes for CASSPYGTHEQYF.

This clonotype appeared a few times. CDR3 amino acids: CASSPSGYSYEQYF. The DNA of the CDR3 is TGTGCCAGCTCACCTAGCGGTTACTCCTACGAGCAGTACTTC. The rearrangement joins TRBV18 to TRBJ2-7, with D tentatively TRBD2 (6 bases). The length of the CDR3 is 14 residues. The germline V and J ends were trimmed by 3 bases and 0 bases, with 9 bases remaining between them. The germline gives CDR1 KGHSH, CDR2 LQKENI.

This clonotype has ten or more counts. The rearrangement uses TRBV2 and TRBJ1-2; unclear D gene. The germline V gene has CDR1 SNHLY and CDR2 FYNNEI. Trimming cost V 1 base and J 2 bases, with 17 bases left between them. CDR3 length: 17 amino acids. CDR3 nucleotides: TGTGCCAGCAGTGAAGGACCCCACTCCCTCCGCAACTATGGCTACACCTTC. Translation: CASSEGPHSLRNYGYTF.

This clonotype has at least ten counts. The chain is built from TRBV6-1 and TRBJ2-7, with 7 bases aligning to TRBD2. This CDR3 comprises 13 residues. Trimming at V came to 6 bases and at J to 6 bases, leaving 8 bases not matched to a gene. Germline V gene sequence: CDR1 MNHNS, CDR2 SASEGT. The CDR3 reads CASSWVPGGEQYF. DNA of the CDR3: TGTGCCAGCAGCTGGGTCCCGGGGGGCGAGCAGTACTTC.